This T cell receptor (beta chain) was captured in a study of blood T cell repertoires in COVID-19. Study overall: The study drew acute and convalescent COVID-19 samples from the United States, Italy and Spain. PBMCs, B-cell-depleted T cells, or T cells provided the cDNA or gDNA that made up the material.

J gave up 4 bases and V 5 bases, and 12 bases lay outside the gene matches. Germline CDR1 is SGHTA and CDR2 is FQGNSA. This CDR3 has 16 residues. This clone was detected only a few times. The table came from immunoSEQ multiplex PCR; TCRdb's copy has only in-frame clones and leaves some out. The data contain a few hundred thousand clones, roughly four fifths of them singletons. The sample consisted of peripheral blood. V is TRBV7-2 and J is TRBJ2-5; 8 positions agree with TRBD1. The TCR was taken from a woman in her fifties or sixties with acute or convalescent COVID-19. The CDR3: CASSPGQGVHGETQYF. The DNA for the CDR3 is TGTGCCAGCAGCCCCGGACAGGGAGTACATGGAGAGACCCAGTACTTC. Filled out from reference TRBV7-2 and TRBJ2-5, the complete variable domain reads GAGVSQSPSNKVTEKGKDVELRCDPISGHTALYWYRQSLGQGLEFLIYFQGNSAPDKSGLPSDRFSAERTGGSVSTLTIQRTQQEDSAVYLCASSPGQGVHGETQYFGPGTRLLVL.